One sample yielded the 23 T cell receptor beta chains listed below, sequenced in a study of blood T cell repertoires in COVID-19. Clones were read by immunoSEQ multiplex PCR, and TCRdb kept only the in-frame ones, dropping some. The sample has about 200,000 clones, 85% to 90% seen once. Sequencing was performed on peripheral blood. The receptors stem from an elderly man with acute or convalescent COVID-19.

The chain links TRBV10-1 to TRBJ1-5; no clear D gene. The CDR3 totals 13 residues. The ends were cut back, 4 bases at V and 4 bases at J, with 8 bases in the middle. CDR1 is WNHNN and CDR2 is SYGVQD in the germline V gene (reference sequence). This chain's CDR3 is CASSAGGNQPQHF. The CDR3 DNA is TGCGCCAGCAGTGCGGGTGGGAATCAGCCCCAGCATTTT.

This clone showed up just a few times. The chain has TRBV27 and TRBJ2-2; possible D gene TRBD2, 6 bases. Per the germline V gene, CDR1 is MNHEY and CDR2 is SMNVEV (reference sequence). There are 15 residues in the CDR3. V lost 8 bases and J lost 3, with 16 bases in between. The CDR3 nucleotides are TGTGCCAGCTCCCTTTACCGGGAGCACACCGGGGAGCTGTTTTTT. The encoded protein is CASSLYREHTGELFF.

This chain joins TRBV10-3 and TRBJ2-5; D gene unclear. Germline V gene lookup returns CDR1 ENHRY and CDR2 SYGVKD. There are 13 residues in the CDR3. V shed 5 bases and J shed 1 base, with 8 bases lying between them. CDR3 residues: CAISKAPQETQYF. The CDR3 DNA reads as TGTGCCATCAGTAAAGCTCCCCAAGAGACCCAGTACTTC.

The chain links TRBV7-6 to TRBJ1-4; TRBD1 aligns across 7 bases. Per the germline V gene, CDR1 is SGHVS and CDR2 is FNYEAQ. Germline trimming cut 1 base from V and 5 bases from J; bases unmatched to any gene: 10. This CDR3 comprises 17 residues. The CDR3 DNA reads TGTGCCAGCAGCTTAGGACTTTTGACAGGGAAGAATGAAAAACTGTTTTTT. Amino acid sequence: CASSLGLLTGKNEKLFF.

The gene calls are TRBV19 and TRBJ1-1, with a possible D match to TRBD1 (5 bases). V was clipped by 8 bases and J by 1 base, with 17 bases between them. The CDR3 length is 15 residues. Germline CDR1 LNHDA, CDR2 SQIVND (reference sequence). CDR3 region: CASLTSATGNTEAFF. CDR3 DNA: TGTGCCAGTCTCACCTCGGCCACAGGGAACACTGAAGCTTTCTTT. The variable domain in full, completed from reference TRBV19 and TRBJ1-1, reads DGGITQSPKYLFRKEGQNVTLSCEQNLNHDAMYWYRQDPGQGLRLIYYSQIVNDFQKGDIAEGYSVSREKKESFPLTVTSAQKNPTAFYLCASLTSATGNTEAFFGQGTRLTVV.

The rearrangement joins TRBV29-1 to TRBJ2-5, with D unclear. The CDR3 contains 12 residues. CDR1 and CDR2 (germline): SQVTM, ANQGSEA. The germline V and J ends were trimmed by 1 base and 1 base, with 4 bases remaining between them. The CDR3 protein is CSVEGLQETQYF. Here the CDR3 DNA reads TGCAGCGTTGAAGGACTCCAAGAGACCCAGTACTTC.

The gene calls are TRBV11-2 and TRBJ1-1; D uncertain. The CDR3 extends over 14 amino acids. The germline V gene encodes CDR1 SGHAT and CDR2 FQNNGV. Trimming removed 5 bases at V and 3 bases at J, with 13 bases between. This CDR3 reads CASSPQFVDTEAFF. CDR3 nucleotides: TGTGCCAGCAGCCCTCAGTTCGTGGACACTGAAGCTTTCTTT.

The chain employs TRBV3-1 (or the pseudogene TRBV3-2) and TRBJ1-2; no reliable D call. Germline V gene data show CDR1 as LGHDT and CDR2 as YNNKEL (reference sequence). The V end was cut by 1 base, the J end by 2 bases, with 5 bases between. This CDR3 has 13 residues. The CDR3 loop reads CASSQAGNYGYTF. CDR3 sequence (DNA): TGTGCCAGCAGCCAAGCGGGAAACTATGGCTACACCTTC.

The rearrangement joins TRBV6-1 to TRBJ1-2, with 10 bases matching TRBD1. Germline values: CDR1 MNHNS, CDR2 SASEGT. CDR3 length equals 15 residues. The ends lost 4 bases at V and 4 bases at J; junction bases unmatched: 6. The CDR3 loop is CASSAARTGGYGYTF. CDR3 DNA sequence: TGTGCCAGCAGTGCAGCTCGGACAGGGGGCTATGGCTACACCTTC.

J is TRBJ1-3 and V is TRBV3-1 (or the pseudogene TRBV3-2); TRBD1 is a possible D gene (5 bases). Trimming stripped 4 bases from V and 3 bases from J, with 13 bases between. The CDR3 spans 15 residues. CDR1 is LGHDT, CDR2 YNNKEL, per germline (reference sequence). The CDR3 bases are TGTGCCAGCAGCCCAAATAGGGGTTTTGGAAACACCATATATTTT. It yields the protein CASSPNRGFGNTIYF.

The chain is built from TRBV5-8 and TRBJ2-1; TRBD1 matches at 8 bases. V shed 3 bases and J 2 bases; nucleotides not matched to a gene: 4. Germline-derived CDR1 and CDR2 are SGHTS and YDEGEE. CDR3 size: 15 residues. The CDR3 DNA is TGTGCCAGCAGCTACGCGGACAGGGCCTACAATGAGCAGTTCTTC. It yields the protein CASSYADRAYNEQFF.

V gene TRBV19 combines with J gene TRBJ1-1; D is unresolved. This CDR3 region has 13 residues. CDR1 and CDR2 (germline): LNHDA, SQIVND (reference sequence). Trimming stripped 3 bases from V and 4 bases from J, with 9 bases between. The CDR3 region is CASSIGQITEAFF. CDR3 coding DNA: TGTGCCAGTAGTATTGGTCAGATCACTGAAGCTTTCTTT.

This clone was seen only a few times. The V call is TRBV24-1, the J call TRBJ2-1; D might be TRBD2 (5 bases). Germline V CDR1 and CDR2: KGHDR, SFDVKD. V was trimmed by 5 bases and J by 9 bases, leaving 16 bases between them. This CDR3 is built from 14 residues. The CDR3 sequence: CATSVSGLGGEQFF. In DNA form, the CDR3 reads TGTGCCACCAGTGTGTCTGGACTCGGCGGTGAGCAGTTCTTC.

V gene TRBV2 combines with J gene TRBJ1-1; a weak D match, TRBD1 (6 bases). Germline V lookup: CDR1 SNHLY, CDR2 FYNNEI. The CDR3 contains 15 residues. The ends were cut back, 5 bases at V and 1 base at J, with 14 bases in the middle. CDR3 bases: TGTGCCAGCAGTACAGGACAGACCGAGAACACTGAAGCTTTCTTT. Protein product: CASSTGQTENTEAFF.

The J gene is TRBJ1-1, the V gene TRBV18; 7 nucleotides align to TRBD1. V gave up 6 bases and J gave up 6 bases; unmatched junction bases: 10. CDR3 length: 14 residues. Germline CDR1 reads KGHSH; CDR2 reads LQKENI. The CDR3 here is CASSQQGMMAEAFF. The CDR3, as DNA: TGTGCCAGCTCCCAACAGGGGATGATGGCTGAAGCTTTCTTT.

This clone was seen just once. The CDR3 coding sequence is TGTGCCAGCTCACCCCGAGAATGGGAGGCCTCCACAGATACGCAGTATTTT. This translates into CASSPREWEASTDTQYF. The rearrangement uses TRBV18 and TRBJ2-3; D is possibly TRBD2 (6 bases). V was cut by 3 bases and J by 2 bases, with 18 bases left in between. The CDR3 is 17 residues long. In germline, CDR1 is KGHSH, CDR2 LQKENI. The whole variable domain, remainder taken from reference TRBV18 and TRBJ2-3, is NAGVMQNPRHLVRRRGQEARLRCSPMKGHSHVYWYRQLPEEGLKFMVYLQKENIIDESGMPKERFSAEFPKEGPSILRIQQVVRGDSAAYFCASSPREWEASTDTQYFGPGTRLTVL.

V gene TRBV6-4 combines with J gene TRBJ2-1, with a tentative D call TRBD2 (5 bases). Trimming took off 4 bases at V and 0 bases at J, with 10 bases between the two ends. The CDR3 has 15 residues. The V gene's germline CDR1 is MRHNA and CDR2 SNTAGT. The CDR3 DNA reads TGTGCCAGCAGTGCCATGGGGAGCTCCTACAATGAGCAGTTCTTC. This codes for CASSAMGSSYNEQFF.

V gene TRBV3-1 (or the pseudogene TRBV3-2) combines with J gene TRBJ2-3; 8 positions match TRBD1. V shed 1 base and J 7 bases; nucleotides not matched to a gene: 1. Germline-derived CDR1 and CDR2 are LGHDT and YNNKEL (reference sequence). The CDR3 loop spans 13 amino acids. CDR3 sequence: CASSQGTGNTQYF. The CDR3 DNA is TGTGCCAGCAGCCAAGGGACAGGGAATACGCAGTATTTT.

As DNA, the CDR3 is TGTGCCAGCAGCAAAACAGATAGCAATCAGCCCCAGCATTTT. Translated: CASSKTDSNQPQHF. J is TRBJ1-5 and V is TRBV11-2; D remains ambiguous. Germline V gene sequence: CDR1 SGHAT, CDR2 FQNNGV. Between the trimmed V and J ends, which lost 5 bases and 0 bases, there was a span of 8 bases. The CDR3 spans 14 residues. The whole variable domain, remainder taken from reference TRBV11-2 and TRBJ1-5, is EAGVAQSPRYKIIEKRQSVAFWCNPISGHATLYWYQQILGQGPKLLIQFQNNGVVDDSQLPKDRFSAERLKGVDSTLKIQPAKLEDSAVYLCASSKTDSNQPQHFGDGTRLSIL.

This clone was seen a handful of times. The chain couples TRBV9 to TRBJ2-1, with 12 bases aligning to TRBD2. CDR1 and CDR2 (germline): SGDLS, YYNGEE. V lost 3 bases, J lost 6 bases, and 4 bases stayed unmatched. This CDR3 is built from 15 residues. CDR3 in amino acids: CASSARTSGINEQFF. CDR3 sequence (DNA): TGTGCCAGCAGCGCAAGGACTAGCGGGATCAATGAGCAGTTCTTC.

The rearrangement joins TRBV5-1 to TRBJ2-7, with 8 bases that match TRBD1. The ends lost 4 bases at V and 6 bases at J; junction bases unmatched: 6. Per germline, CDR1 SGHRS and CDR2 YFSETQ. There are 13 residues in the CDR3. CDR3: CASSPGQGGEQYF. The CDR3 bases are TGCGCCAGCAGCCCCGGACAGGGCGGCGAGCAGTACTTC.

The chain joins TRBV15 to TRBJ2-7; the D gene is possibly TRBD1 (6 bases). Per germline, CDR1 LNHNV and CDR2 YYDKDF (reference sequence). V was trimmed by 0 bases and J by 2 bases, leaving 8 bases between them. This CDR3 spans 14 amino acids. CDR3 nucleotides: TGTGCCACCAGCAGAGAAGCAGGGGCCTACGAGCAGTACTTC. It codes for CATSREAGAYEQYF.

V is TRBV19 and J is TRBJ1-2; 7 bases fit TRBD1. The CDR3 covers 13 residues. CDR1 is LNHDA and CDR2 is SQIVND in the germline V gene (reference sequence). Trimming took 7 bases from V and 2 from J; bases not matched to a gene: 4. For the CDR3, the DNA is TGTGCCAGTACCCCGACAGGGAACTATGGCTACACCTTC. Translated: CASTPTGNYGYTF. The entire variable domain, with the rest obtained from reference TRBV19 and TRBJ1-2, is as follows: DGGITQSPKYLFRKEGQNVTLSCEQNLNHDAMYWYRQDPGQGLRLIYYSQIVNDFQKGDIAEGYSVSREKKESFPLTVTSAQKNPTAFYLCASTPTGNYGYTFGSGTRLTVV.